This T cell receptor (beta chain) was found in a study of blood T cell repertoires in COVID-19. Study-level information: COVID-19 samples collected from the United States, Italy and Spain covered acute and convalescent phases.

Enrollment of patients from Seattle took place during active infection, with longitudinal follow-up. Original processing notes: How many nucleated cells were present was estimated from reference gene primer amplification. Profiled with immunoSEQ multiplex PCR; TCRdb holds only in-frame clones, not every one. D and trimming come from the DNA, and the V and J calls and clone size come from that table. This table has about 420,000 clones, roughly 90% appearing once. This clone was picked up a small number of times. V was clipped by 1 base and J by 7 bases, with 11 bases between them. CDR3 size: 13 residues. From germline, CDR1 is ENHRY and CDR2 SYGVKD.

The clonotype was recovered from a man between 18 and 35 years old with COVID-19, enrolled during active disease. Material: peripheral blood. The chain carries TRBV10-3 and TRBJ2-7; D perhaps matches TRBD1 (6 bases). The CDR3 region has the DNA TGTGCCATCAGTGAGTTTAGGACAGAAGAGCAGTACTTC. Encoded protein: CAISEFRTEEQYF.